The 6 T cell receptor beta chains below come from one sample, sequenced in a study of cytomegalovirus exposure and HLA in healthy donors. The study ran its PCR with 60 Vbeta and 13 Jbeta primers. The protocol was immunoSEQ multiplex PCR, while the TCRdb copy is restricted to in-frame clones and leaves out a portion. The data hold around 100,000 clones, with approximately 75% observed a single time. Sample: PBMCs. The receptors here all came from a woman in her forties in good health and CMV-seronegative.

The chain employs TRBV21-1 and TRBJ2-2; the table's D call of TRBD2 was not tested on the DNA. TRBV21-1 is classified as a pseudogene. The CDR3 sequence is 16 residues long. The CDR3 nucleotides are TGTGCCAGCAGCGTACGCGGGTTTGGGGACACCGGGGAGCTGTTTTTT. Its translation: CASSVRGFGDTGELFF.

V and J are TRBV13 and TRBJ2-5; D uncertain. Trimming left V 2 bases short and J 4 bases short, with 8 bases between. CDR1 and CDR2 from the germline V gene are PRHDT and FYEKMQ (reference sequence). This CDR3 comprises 13 residues. The CDR3 here is CASSLSRSETQYF. The DNA for the CDR3 is TGTGCCAGCAGCTTATCCCGGTCAGAGACCCAGTACTTC.

V is TRBV6-6 and J is TRBJ1-2; D perhaps matches TRBD1 (5 bases). Germline CDR1 MNHNY, CDR2 SVGAGI (reference sequence). Trimming left V 0 bases short and J 2 bases short, with 7 bases between. The CDR3 runs 14 residues. This CDR3 is CASSYSDSNYGYTF. As DNA, the CDR3 is TGTGCCAGCAGTTACTCCGACAGCAACTATGGCTACACCTTC.

The genes are TRBV5-1 and TRBJ2-1, with D uncertain. Germline CDR1 and CDR2: SGHRS and YFSETQ. V lost 1 base and J 5 bases, leaving 10 bases between the germline ends. The CDR3 runs to 14 residues. In DNA, the CDR3 is TGCGCCAGCAGCTTGATTGAGAGTAACAATGAGCAGTTCTTC. Residues: CASSLIESNNEQFF.

The chain carries TRBV7-9 and TRBJ2-3, with a tentative D call TRBD1 (6 bases). Trimming took off 5 bases at V and 1 base at J, with 10 bases between the two ends. Per the germline V gene, CDR1 is SEHNR and CDR2 is FQNEAQ (reference sequence). CDR3 length: 14 residues. For the CDR3, the DNA is TGTGCCAGCAGCCTCCGACAGGGCACAGATACGCAGTATTTT. The encoded protein is CASSLRQGTDTQYF.

The rearrangement uses TRBV5-1 and TRBJ1-1; no firm D call. CDR1 and CDR2 (germline): SGHRS, YFSETQ. This CDR3 region has 14 residues. The germline V and J ends were trimmed by 0 bases and 2 bases, with 8 bases remaining between them. The CDR3 DNA reads TGCGCCAGCAGCTTGGGCATAGATAACACTGAAGCTTTCTTT. Its translation is CASSLGIDNTEAFF.